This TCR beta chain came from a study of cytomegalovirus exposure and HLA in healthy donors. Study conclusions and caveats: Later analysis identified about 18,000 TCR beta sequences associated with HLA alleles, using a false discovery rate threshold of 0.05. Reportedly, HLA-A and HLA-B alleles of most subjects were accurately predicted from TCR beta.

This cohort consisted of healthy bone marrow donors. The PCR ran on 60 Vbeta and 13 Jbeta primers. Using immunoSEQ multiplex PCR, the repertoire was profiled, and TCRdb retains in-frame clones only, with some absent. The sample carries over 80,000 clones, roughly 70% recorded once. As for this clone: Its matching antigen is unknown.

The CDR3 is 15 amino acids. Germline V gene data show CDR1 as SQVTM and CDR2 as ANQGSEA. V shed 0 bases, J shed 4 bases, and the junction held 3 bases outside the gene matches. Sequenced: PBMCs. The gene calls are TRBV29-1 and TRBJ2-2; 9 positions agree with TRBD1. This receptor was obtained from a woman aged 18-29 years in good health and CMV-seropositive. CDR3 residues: CSVEEGTGTTGELFF. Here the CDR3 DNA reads TGCAGCGTTGAAGAAGGGACAGGGACCACCGGGGAGCTGTTTTTT.